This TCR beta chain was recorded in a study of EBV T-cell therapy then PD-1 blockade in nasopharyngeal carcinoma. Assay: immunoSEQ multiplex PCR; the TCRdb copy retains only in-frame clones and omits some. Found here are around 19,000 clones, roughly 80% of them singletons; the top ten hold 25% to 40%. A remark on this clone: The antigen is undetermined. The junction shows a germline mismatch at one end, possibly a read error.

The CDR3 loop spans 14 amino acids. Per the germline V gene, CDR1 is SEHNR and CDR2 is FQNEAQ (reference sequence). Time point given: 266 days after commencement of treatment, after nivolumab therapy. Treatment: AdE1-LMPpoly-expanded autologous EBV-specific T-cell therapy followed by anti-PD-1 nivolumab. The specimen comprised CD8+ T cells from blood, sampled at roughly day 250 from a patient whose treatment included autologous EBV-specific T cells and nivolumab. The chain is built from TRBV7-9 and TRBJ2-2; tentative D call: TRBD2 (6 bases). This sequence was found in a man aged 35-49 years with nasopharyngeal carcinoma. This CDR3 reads CASSLGGTLGGLFF. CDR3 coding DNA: TGTGCCAGCAGCTTAGGTGGCACCCTCGGGGGGCTGTTTTTT.